The T cell receptor beta chain under discussion was sequenced for a study of cytomegalovirus exposure and HLA in healthy donors. Overall study results and limits: Donors belonging to an Asian-associated ancestry cluster reportedly showed fewer N-insertions in productive TCRs than the 666-donor mean, according to what a later analysis found.

Comments on this clone: Its antigen is undetermined.

PCR used 60 Vbeta primers and 13 Jbeta primers. Method: immunoSEQ multiplex PCR; TCRdb's copy keeps in-frame clones and lacks some. In the table there are about 200,000 clones, roughly 87% of which are singletons. This TCR was recovered from a man aged 40-50 years in good health and CMV-seropositive. The sequenced sample was PBMCs.

The CDR3 DNA sequence: TGTGCCAGCAGTGAATTCGGCGGAAGCAATCAGCCCCAGCATTTT. Residues: CASSEFGGSNQPQHF. The chain employs TRBV6-1 and TRBJ1-5; D gene ambiguous. This CDR3 is built from 15 residues. CDR1 and CDR2 from the germline V gene are MNHNS and SASEGT. Trimming stripped 2 bases from V and 1 base from J, with 9 bases between.